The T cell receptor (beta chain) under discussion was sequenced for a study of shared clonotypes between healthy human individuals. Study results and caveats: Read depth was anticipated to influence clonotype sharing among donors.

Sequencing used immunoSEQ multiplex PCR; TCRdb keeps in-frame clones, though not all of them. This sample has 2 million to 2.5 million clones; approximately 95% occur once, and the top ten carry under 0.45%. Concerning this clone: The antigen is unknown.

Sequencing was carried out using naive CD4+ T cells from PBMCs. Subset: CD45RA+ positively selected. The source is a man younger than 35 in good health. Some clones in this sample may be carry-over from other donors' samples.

CDR3 coding DNA: TGTGCCAGCAGCACACGGACAGGGAGGGCCTACAATGAGCAGTTCTTC. Residues: CASSTRTGRAYNEQFF. V and J are TRBV11-1 and TRBJ2-1; D possibly corresponds to TRBD1 (8 bases). The CDR3 extends over 16 amino acids. The germline CDR1 and CDR2 sequences are SGHAT and FQDESV (reference sequence). Between the trimmed V and J ends, which lost 5 bases and 2 bases, there was a span of 16 bases.